This T cell receptor (beta chain) was documented in a study of long-term antiretroviral therapy in people with HIV. In the study overall: The 2015 recommendation for immediate ART came about a decade after the earliest samples.

An immunoSEQ assay, version v3.0, was performed at survey level. Sequencing used immunoSEQ multiplex PCR; TCRdb keeps in-frame clones, though not all of them. Here the sample spans more than 15,000 clones, roughly 91% being singletons. Study results and limitations: Blood in the study was drawn between the mid-2000s and the late 2010s, possibly under older ART regimens, which may be less effective than current ones.

Of note for this clone: The antigen is undetermined.

Germline CDR1 reads SGHRS; CDR2 reads YFSETQ. V was clipped by 0 bases and J by 0 bases, with 7 bases between them. This CDR3 is built from 15 residues. This chain links TRBV5-1 with TRBJ2-4, with unresolved D. The receptor comes from a man in his 60s with HIV. The input for sequencing was unsorted PBMCs, taken 0.3 years after starting antiretroviral therapy. The CDR3: CASSLGTLAKNIQYF. The CDR3 nucleotides are TGCGCCAGCAGCTTGGGTACCCTAGCCAAAAACATTCAGTACTTC.